This T cell receptor beta chain appears in the sequencing data of a study of response to subunit inactivated influenza vaccine. Study results and caveats: The authors offered the suggestion that each seasonal influenza vaccination recruits few new T cells.

TCRdb used MiXCR to reprocess the RT-PCR reads, holding one entry per CDR3 protein. The table records about 800,000 distinct CDR3 sequences, approximately 22% of them present only once. Comment on this clonotype: Antigen specificity is unknown.

CDR1 is DFQATT, CDR2 SNEGSKA, per germline (reference sequence). V shed 5 bases, J shed 9 bases, and the junction held 6 bases outside the gene matches. The CDR3 consists of 11 residues. V gene TRBV20-1 combines with J gene TRBJ2-7, with 8 bases fitting TRBD1. Specimen: PBMCs from blood, collected about 5 days after vaccination. The TCR sequence derives from a man between 50 and 59 years old who received an inactivated influenza vaccine. CDR3 nucleotides: TGCAGTGCTGAGACAGGGGACGGGCAGTACTTC. It yields the protein CSAETGDGQYF.